The rows below give T cell receptor beta chains drawn from one sample of a study of T-cell reconstitution after alpha-beta-depleted transplantation in children. TCRdb itself ran the PCR reads through MiXCR, one entry per CDR3 protein. Of about 110,000 distinct CDR3 sequences listed, 5.5% to 7% are singletons. The sequences come from PBMCs, mostly from graft donor cells, collected 360 days after TCRalphabeta/CD19-depleted stem cell transplant. These receptors were collected from a male patient aged 2-15 years who had a stem cell transplant for acute lymphoblastic leukemia, so the T cells may come from the graft donor. The CDR3 runs from the conserved cysteine through the conserved F or W. D genes are given only for firm matches. Clone size, where shown, is once, few, many, or a class for clones that have expanded.

CDR3aa: CASSVLRGGSEKLFF; CDR3nt: TGTGCCAGCAGCGTACTAAGGGGGGGTAGTGAAAAACTGTTTTTT; abundance: .; v_gene: TRBV7-8; d_gene: .; j_gene: TRBJ1-4
CDR3aa: CASRYPGNTEAFF; CDR3nt: TGTGCCAGCCGCTACCCAGGGAACACTGAAGCTTTCTTT; abundance: many; v_gene: TRBV7-9; d_gene: .; j_gene: TRBJ1-1
CDR3aa: CASSPFDTTSPNNEQYF; CDR3nt: TGTGCCAGCAGTCCATTTGACACCACCTCCCCCAACAACGAGCAGTACTTC; abundance: few; v_gene: TRBV28; d_gene: .; j_gene: TRBJ2-7
CDR3aa: CASSLEYEQYF; CDR3nt: TGTGCCAGCAGCTTAGAGTACGAGCAGTACTTC; abundance: many; v_gene: TRBV7-9; d_gene: .; j_gene: TRBJ2-7
CDR3aa: CASSRRQATGELFF; CDR3nt: TGTGCCAGCAGTCGAAGACAGGCCACCGGGGAGCTGTTTTTT; abundance: .; v_gene: TRBV7-6; d_gene: .; j_gene: TRBJ2-2
CDR3aa: CASSQEPLDRAGAYEQYF; CDR3nt: TGCGCCAGCAGCCAAGAACCCCTGGACAGGGCTGGGGCCTACGAGCAGTACTTC; abundance: many; v_gene: TRBV4-3; d_gene: TRBD1; j_gene: TRBJ2-7
CDR3aa: CASSLNPDRPYEQYF; CDR3nt: TGTGCCAGCAGCCTTAACCCGGACAGGCCCTACGAGCAGTACTTC; abundance: .; v_gene: TRBV7-3; d_gene: TRBD1; j_gene: TRBJ2-7
CDR3aa: CSAIIAGGYNEQFF; CDR3nt: TGCAGTGCGATAATAGCGGGAGGCTACAATGAGCAGTTCTTC; abundance: many; v_gene: TRBV20-1; d_gene: TRBD2; j_gene: TRBJ2-1
CDR3aa: CASSLMVTATFSLAKNIQYF; CDR3nt: TGTGCCAGCAGCTTAATGGTCACCGCGACCTTTTCTTTAGCCAAAAACATTCAGTACTTC; abundance: few; v_gene: TRBV7-3; d_gene: .; j_gene: TRBJ2-4
CDR3aa: CASSSGETQYF; CDR3nt: TGTGCCAGCAGTTCAGGGGAGACCCAGTACTTC; abundance: many; v_gene: TRBV6-5; d_gene: .; j_gene: TRBJ2-5
CDR3aa: CATSREASGINEQFF; CDR3nt: TGTGCCACCAGCAGGGAGGCTAGCGGGATAAATGAGCAGTTCTTC; abundance: many; v_gene: TRBV15; d_gene: TRBD2; j_gene: TRBJ2-1
CDR3aa: CSVEGRIQTQYF; CDR3nt: TGCAGCGTTGAAGGCAGAATACAGACCCAGTACTTC; abundance: .; v_gene: TRBV29-1; d_gene: .; j_gene: TRBJ2-5
CDR3aa: CASSSYGTSNGYTF; CDR3nt: TGTGCCAGCAGTTCCTATGGGACAAGTAATGGCTACACCTTC; abundance: many; v_gene: TRBV28; d_gene: .; j_gene: TRBJ1-2
CDR3aa: CASSLYGATGELFF; CDR3nt: TGTGCCAGCAGTTTATATGGCGCAACCGGGGAGCTGTTTTTT; abundance: many; v_gene: TRBV12-3/TRBV12-4; d_gene: .; j_gene: TRBJ2-2
CDR3aa: CSAQVLAEETQYF; CDR3nt: TGCAGTGCCCAGGTCCTAGCGGAGGAGACCCAGTACTTC; abundance: .; v_gene: TRBV20-1; d_gene: TRBD2; j_gene: TRBJ2-5
CDR3aa: CASSHLGLAGVYEQYF; CDR3nt: TGTGCCAGCAGCCATCTGGGACTAGCGGGAGTCTACGAGCAGTACTTC; abundance: few; v_gene: TRBV7-9; d_gene: TRBD2; j_gene: TRBJ2-7
CDR3aa: CASSSGHSGYEQYF; CDR3nt: TGTGCCAGCAGTTCCGGACATTCGGGGTACGAGCAGTACTTC; abundance: many; v_gene: TRBV27; d_gene: .; j_gene: TRBJ2-7
CDR3aa: CSAKDIAGPSQAFF; CDR3nt: TGCAGTGCTAAGGACATAGCAGGGCCCTCTCAAGCTTTCTTT; abundance: many; v_gene: TRBV20-1; d_gene: .; j_gene: TRBJ1-1
CDR3aa: CASRKQGSEGAYEQYF; CDR3nt: TGTGCCAGCAGAAAACAGGGGAGTGAAGGAGCCTACGAGCAGTACTTC; abundance: many; v_gene: TRBV6-2/TRBV6-3; d_gene: TRBD1; j_gene: TRBJ2-7
CDR3aa: CASSLEAAYEQYF; CDR3nt: TGTGCCAGCAGCTTAGAAGCAGCCTACGAGCAGTACTTC; abundance: few; v_gene: TRBV7-9; d_gene: .; j_gene: TRBJ2-7
CDR3aa: CASTPGLASNEQYF; CDR3nt: TGTGCCAGCACCCCCGGGCTCGCCTCGAACGAGCAGTACTTC; abundance: .; v_gene: TRBV27; d_gene: .; j_gene: TRBJ2-7
CDR3aa: CASSPNQGAAKNIQYF; CDR3nt: TGTGCCAGCAGCCCTAACCAGGGGGCTGCCAAAAACATTCAGTACTTC; abundance: many; v_gene: TRBV7-9; d_gene: TRBD1; j_gene: TRBJ2-4
CDR3aa: CASSRVPGLGNEQFF; CDR3nt: TGCGCCAGCAGCCGAGTCCCGGGACTAGGGAATGAGCAGTTCTTC; abundance: many; v_gene: TRBV5-1; d_gene: TRBD2; j_gene: TRBJ2-1
CDR3aa: CASSPKGGEQKNIQYF; CDR3nt: TGTGCCAGCAGCCCTAAGGGCGGGGAACAAAAAAACATTCAGTACTTC; abundance: many; v_gene: TRBV7-9; d_gene: .; j_gene: TRBJ2-4
CDR3aa: CASSRGTGRTKNIQYF; CDR3nt: TGTGCCAGCAGCCGAGGGACAGGGAGGACCAAAAACATTCAGTACTTC; abundance: many; v_gene: TRBV7-7; d_gene: TRBD1; j_gene: TRBJ2-4
CDR3aa: CASSSRLAGESYEQYF; CDR3nt: TGTGCCAGCAGCTCCAGACTAGCGGGAGAATCCTACGAGCAGTACTTC; abundance: many; v_gene: TRBV7-9; d_gene: TRBD2; j_gene: TRBJ2-7
CDR3aa: CAWNRGAGTGELFF; CDR3nt: TGTGCCTGGAACAGGGGCGCAGGGACCGGGGAGCTGTTTTTT; abundance: .; v_gene: TRBV30; d_gene: TRBD1; j_gene: TRBJ2-2